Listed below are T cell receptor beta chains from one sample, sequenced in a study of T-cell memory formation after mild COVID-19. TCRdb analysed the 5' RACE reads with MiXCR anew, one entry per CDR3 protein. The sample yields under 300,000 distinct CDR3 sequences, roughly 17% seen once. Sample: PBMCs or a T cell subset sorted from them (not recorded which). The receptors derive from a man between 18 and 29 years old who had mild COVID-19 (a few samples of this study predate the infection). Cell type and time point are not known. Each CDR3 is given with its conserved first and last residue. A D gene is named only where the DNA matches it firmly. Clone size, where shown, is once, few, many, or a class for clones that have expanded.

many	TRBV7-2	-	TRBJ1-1	CASSFVRNTEAFF	TGTGCCAGCAGCTTCGTCAGAAACACTGAAGCTTTCTTT
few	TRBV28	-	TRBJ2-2	CASSSTLRTNTGELFF	TGTGCCAGCAGTTCTACGTTAAGGACCAACACCGGGGAGCTGTTTTTT
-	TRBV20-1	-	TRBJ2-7	CSAVSRALGYEQYF	TGCAGTGCTGTCTCCAGGGCTCTGGGCTACGAGCAGTACTTC
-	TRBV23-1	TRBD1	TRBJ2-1	CASDPGQGNYNEQFF	TGCGCCAGCGACCCGGGACAGGGAAACTACAATGAGCAGTTCTTC
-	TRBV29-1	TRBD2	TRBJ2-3	CSVGLAGGHPQDTDTQYF	TGCAGCGTTGGCCTAGCGGGGGGCCACCCCCAAGACACAGATACGCAGTATTTT
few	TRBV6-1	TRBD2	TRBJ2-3	CASSERLAGIDTQYF	TGTGCCAGCAGTGAACGGCTAGCGGGGATAGATACGCAGTATTTT
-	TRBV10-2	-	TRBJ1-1	CASRARGGTEAFF	TGCGCCAGCAGGGCCAGGGGTGGCACTGAAGCTTTCTTT
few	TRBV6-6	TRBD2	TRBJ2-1	CASSYPAGTYNEQFF	TGTGCCAGCAGTTATCCAGCGGGAACCTACAATGAGCAGTTCTTC
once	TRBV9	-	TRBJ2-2	CASSAGLPIGELFF	TGTGCCAGCAGCGCGGGACTCCCTATCGGGGAGCTGTTTTTT
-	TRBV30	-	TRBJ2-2	CAWSIGGAEFAGELFF	TGTGCCTGGAGCATTGGCGGGGCCGAGTTTGCCGGGGAGCTGTTTTTT
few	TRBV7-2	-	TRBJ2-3	CASSQGGAGGDTQYF	TGTGCCAGCAGCCAGGGGGGGGCAGGGGGAGATACGCAGTATTTT
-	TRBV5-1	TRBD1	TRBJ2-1	CASSATDRAVGNEQFF	TGCGCCAGCAGCGCCACAGACAGGGCGGTCGGCAATGAGCAGTTCTTC
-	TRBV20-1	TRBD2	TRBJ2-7	CSATRPGTSDEQYF	TGCAGTGCCACAAGGCCCGGGACTAGCGACGAGCAGTACTTC
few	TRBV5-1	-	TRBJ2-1	CASRGLLSSYNEQFF	TGCGCCAGCAGGGGCCTATTAAGCTCCTACAATGAGCAGTTCTTC
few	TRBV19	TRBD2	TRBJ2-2	CASVSKAGRRYTGELFF	TGTGCCTCCGTGTCGAAAGCGGGGCGACGATACACCGGGGAGCTGTTTTTT
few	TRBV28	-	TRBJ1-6	CASSEVSSYNSPLHF	TGTGCCAGCAGCGAAGTTAGCTCCTATAATTCACCCCTCCACTTT
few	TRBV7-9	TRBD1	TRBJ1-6	CASSEDKPGQGYSPLHF	TGTGCCAGCAGCGAAGACAAACCGGGACAGGGGTATTCACCCCTCCACTTT
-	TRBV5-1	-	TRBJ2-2	CASSPRVLISNTGELFF	TGCGCCAGCAGCCCTCGGGTCCTTATTTCGAACACCGGGGAGCTGTTTTTT
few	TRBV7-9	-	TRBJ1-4	CASSLATGVYATNEKLFF	TGTGCCAGCAGCTTAGCGACAGGAGTTTATGCAACTAATGAAAAACTGTTTTTT
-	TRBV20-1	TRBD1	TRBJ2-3	CSASPRGQGTDTQYF	TGCAGTGCTAGCCCAAGGGGGCAGGGCACAGATACGCAGTATTTT
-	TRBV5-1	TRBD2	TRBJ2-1	CASSNGLGQFF	TGCGCCAGCAGCAACGGACTAGGTCAGTTCTTC
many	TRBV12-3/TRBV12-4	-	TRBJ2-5	CASSYPGVQETQYF	TGTGCCAGCAGTTACCCAGGGGTCCAAGAGACCCAGTACTTC
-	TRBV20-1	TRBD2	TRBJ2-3	CSATALPPPTSGIPTDTQYF	TGCAGTGCTACAGCCCTGCCTCCGCCGACTAGCGGCATTCCCACAGATACGCAGTATTTT
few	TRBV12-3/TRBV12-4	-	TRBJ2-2	CASSFGTTGELFF	TGTGCCAGCAGTTTTGGGACCACCGGGGAGCTGTTTTTT
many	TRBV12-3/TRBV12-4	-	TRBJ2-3	CASSFNGGYTDTQYF	TGTGCCAGCAGTTTTAATGGGGGATACACAGATACGCAGTATTTT
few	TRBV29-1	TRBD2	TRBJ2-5	CSVGGTSGGIQTQYF	TGCAGCGTTGGGGGGACTAGCGGGGGCATACAGACCCAGTACTTC
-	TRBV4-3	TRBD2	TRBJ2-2	CASSQDHGTSGTTGELFF	TGCGCCAGCAGCCAAGACCACGGGACTAGCGGGACTACCGGGGAGCTGTTTTTT
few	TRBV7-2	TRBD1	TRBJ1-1	CASSPRTGGFTEAFF	TGTGCCAGCAGCCCCCGGACAGGGGGTTTCACTGAAGCTTTCTTT
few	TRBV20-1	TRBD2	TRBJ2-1	CSASGGLAGVEQFF	TGCAGTGCTAGTGGGGGACTAGCGGGGGTTGAGCAGTTCTTC
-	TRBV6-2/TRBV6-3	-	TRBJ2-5	CFSSGTGENQYF	TGTTTCAGCAGCGGGACAGGAGAGAACCAGTACTTC
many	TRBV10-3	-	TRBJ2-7	CAIGSDEQYF	TGTGCCATCGGATCGGACGAGCAGTACTTC
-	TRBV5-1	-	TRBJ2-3	CASSGSGGLRNTQYF	TGCGCCAGCAGCGGTTCCGGAGGTCTCCGGAATACGCAGTATTTT
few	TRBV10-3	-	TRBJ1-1	CAISENRGGYTEAFF	TGTGCCATCAGTGAGAATCGGGGAGGGTACACTGAAGCTTTCTTT
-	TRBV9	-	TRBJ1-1	CASSVGLEAGAFF	TGTGCCAGCAGCGTAGGGCTAGAAGCCGGAGCTTTCTTT
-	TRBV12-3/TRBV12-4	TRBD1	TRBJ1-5	CASSGTGLSNQPQHF	TGTGCCAGCAGTGGGACAGGTCTCAGCAATCAGCCCCAGCATTTT
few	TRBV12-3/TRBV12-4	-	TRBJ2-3	CASSFRGGADTQYF	TGTGCCAGCAGTTTTCGAGGGGGGGCCGATACGCAGTATTTT
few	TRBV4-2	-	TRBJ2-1	CASSQEPGSNEQFF	TGTGCCAGCAGCCAAGAGCCGGGTTCAAATGAGCAGTTCTTC
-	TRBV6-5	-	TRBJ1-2	CASSYSKSVTNYGYTF	TGTGCCAGCAGTTACTCGAAGTCGGTGACTAACTATGGCTACACCTTC
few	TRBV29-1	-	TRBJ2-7	CSVLRAYEQYF	TGCAGCGTTCTAAGGGCCTACGAGCAGTACTTC
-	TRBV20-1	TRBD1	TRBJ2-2	CSARRGHGELFF	TGCAGTGCTCGCAGGGGGCACGGGGAGCTGTTTTTT
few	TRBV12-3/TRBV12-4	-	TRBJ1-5	CASSFSQLNQPQHF	TGTGCCAGCAGTTTCTCACAGCTAAATCAGCCCCAGCATTTT
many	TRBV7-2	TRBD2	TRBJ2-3	CASSLVGGGDTQYF	TGTGCCAGCAGCTTAGTCGGCGGGGGGGATACGCAGTATTTT
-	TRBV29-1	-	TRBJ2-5	CSVDGGRETQYF	TGCAGCGTTGACGGAGGGAGAGAGACCCAGTACTTC
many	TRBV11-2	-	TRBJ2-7	CASSLTQGHYEQYF	TGTGCCAGCAGCTTAACACAGGGTCATTACGAGCAGTACTTC
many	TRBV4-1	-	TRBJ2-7	CASSQPTSSYEQYF	TGCGCCAGCAGCCAACCGACATCCTCCTACGAGCAGTACTTC
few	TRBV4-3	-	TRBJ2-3	CASSQDRRSFTDTQYF	TGCGCCAGCAGCCAAGATCGGCGTTCTTTCACAGATACGCAGTATTTT
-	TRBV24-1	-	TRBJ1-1	CATSDLTNTEAFF	TGTGCCACCAGTGATCTCACGAACACTGAAGCTTTCTTT
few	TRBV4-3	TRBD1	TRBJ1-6	CASSQGDRDYSPLHF	TGCGCCAGCAGCCAAGGCGACAGGGATTATTCACCCCTCCACTTT
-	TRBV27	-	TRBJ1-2	CASSLFRSGYGYTF	TGTGCCAGCAGTTTATTTAGGTCCGGCTATGGCTACACCTTC
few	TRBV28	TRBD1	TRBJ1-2	CASSLFAQGAGGYTF	TGTGCCAGCAGTTTATTCGCACAGGGGGCCGGGGGCTACACCTTC
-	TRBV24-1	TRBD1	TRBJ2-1	CATSDLVGGDTYNEQFF	TGTGCCACCAGTGATCTGGTAGGGGGCGACACCTACAATGAGCAGTTCTTC
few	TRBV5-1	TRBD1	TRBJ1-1	CASSLPGGADTEAFF	TGCGCCAGCAGCTTGCCAGGGGGCGCGGACACTGAAGCTTTCTTT
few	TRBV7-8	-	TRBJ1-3	CASNFGGISGNTIYF	TGTGCCAGCAACTTCGGTGGGATTTCTGGAAACACCATATATTTT